The subject of this entry is one T cell receptor beta chain. No antigen is known for it. V lost 1 base and J 4 bases, leaving 14 bases between the germline ends. CDR3 length equals 15 residues. Germline lookup yields CDR1 SGHDT and CDR2 YYEEEE. These data come from a study of cytomegalovirus exposure and HLA in healthy donors. Study-level findings and limits: Across donors, most TCRs were seen rarely, yet some public ones were widespread.

PCR was performed using 60 Vbeta and 13 Jbeta primers. Repertoires were generated with immunoSEQ multiplex PCR, while TCRdb's copy carries only in-frame clones and drops some. The repertoire holds around 150,000 clones, around four fifths seen once, with 1.3% in the top ten. The TCR comes from a woman aged 50 to 60 in good health and CMV-seronegative. Sequencing input: PBMCs. The chain couples TRBV5-6 to TRBJ1-2, with D maybe TRBD1 (6 bases). The CDR3 reads CASSLNHRDGYGYTF. CDR3 coding DNA: TGTGCCAGCAGCTTGAACCACAGGGACGGCTATGGCTACACCTTC.